Listed below are T cell receptor beta chains from one sample, sequenced in a study of cytomegalovirus exposure and HLA in healthy donors. Generated by immunoSEQ multiplex PCR, the TCRdb table keeps only in-frame clones and is missing some. The sample has 110,000 to 150,000 clones; roughly nine tenths are singletons. The specimen sequenced was PBMCs. The receptors derive from a man between 18 and 35 years old in good health and CMV-seronegative. Both conserved end residues are part of each CDR3. The D gene is left open where the match is weak. Clone size is stated in some rows and not others, as once, few, many or a class when expanded.

d_call: NA; j_call: TRBJ2-7; clone_size: NA; v_call: TRBV7-2; cdr3_aa: CASSLTSNYEQYF; cdr3_nt: TGTGCCAGCAGCTTAACTAGTAACTACGAGCAGTACTTC
d_call: TRBD2; j_call: TRBJ2-1; clone_size: NA; v_call: TRBV20-1; cdr3_aa: CSARTSDEQFF; cdr3_nt: TGCAGTGCGCGAACTAGCGATGAGCAGTTCTTC
d_call: NA; j_call: TRBJ1-5; clone_size: few; v_call: TRBV6-6; cdr3_aa: CASSAPGNNQPQHF; cdr3_nt: TGTGCCAGCAGTGCGCCCGGGAACAATCAGCCCCAGCATTTT
d_call: TRBD1; j_call: TRBJ1-2; clone_size: NA; v_call: TRBV19; cdr3_aa: CASSSTPGGGYGYTF; cdr3_nt: TGTGCCAGTAGTTCCACTCCAGGGGGCGGCTATGGCTACACCTTC
d_call: TRBD2; j_call: TRBJ2-5; clone_size: NA; v_call: TRBV7-7; cdr3_aa: CASRQGTSGQETQYF; cdr3_nt: TGTGCCAGCAGACAGGGGACTAGCGGACAAGAGACCCAGTACTTC
d_call: TRBD1; j_call: TRBJ1-1; clone_size: once; v_call: TRBV15; cdr3_aa: CATSGQGGTEAFF; cdr3_nt: TGTGCCACCTCCGGACAGGGCGGTACTGAAGCTTTCTTT
d_call: NA; j_call: TRBJ1-5; clone_size: NA; v_call: TRBV2; cdr3_aa: CASSERGNSNQPQHF; cdr3_nt: TGTGCCAGCAGTGAACGAGGTAATAGCAATCAGCCCCAGCATTTT
d_call: NA; j_call: TRBJ1-2; clone_size: NA; v_call: TRBV5-1; cdr3_aa: CASSLVGDGYTF; cdr3_nt: TGCGCCAGCAGCTTGGTAGGGGATGGCTACACCTTC
d_call: TRBD1; j_call: TRBJ2-7; clone_size: NA; v_call: TRBV6-6; cdr3_aa: CASRGTGGYEQYF; cdr3_nt: TGTGCCAGCCGCGGGACAGGGGGCTACGAGCAGTACTTC
d_call: TRBD1; j_call: TRBJ2-5; clone_size: NA; v_call: TRBV5-1; cdr3_aa: CASSSGTGGETQYF; cdr3_nt: TGCGCCAGCAGCTCCGGGACAGGGGGAGAGACCCAGTACTTC
d_call: NA; j_call: TRBJ2-7; clone_size: NA; v_call: TRBV7-9; cdr3_aa: CASRAGTQSYEQYF; cdr3_nt: TGTGCCAGCAGAGCCGGGACACAAAGCTACGAGCAGTACTTC
d_call: NA; j_call: TRBJ2-1; clone_size: NA; v_call: TRBV4-1; cdr3_aa: CASSQAGTPVGQFF; cdr3_nt: TGCGCCAGCAGCCAAGCGGGGACTCCCGTGGGGCAGTTCTTC
d_call: NA; j_call: TRBJ2-7; clone_size: NA; v_call: TRBV16; cdr3_aa: CASSQRPDSLPSF; cdr3_nt: TGTGCCAGCAGCCAACGCCCGGACAGCCTCCCCTCCTTC
d_call: NA; j_call: TRBJ1-5; clone_size: NA; v_call: TRBV5-6; cdr3_aa: CASSLLGQGNQPQHF; cdr3_nt: TGTGCCAGCAGCTTGCTGGGGCAGGGGAATCAGCCCCAGCATTTT
d_call: TRBD2; j_call: TRBJ2-1; clone_size: NA; v_call: TRBV18; cdr3_aa: CASSRLAGIEQFF; cdr3_nt: TGTGCCAGCTCACGACTAGCGGGGATTGAGCAGTTCTTC
d_call: NA; j_call: TRBJ2-7; clone_size: NA; v_call: TRBV7-2; cdr3_aa: CASSLGRGSYEQYF; cdr3_nt: TGTGCCAGCAGCTTAGGCAGGGGCTCCTACGAGCAGTACTTC
d_call: NA; j_call: TRBJ1-2; clone_size: NA; v_call: TRBV19; cdr3_aa: CASSIRVGTPRRSTYGYTF; cdr3_nt: TGTGCCAGTAGTATAAGGGTCGGGACTCCCCGAAGGAGTACCTATGGCTACACCTTC
d_call: NA; j_call: TRBJ1-1; clone_size: NA; v_call: TRBV6-1; cdr3_aa: CASSEGQGSTEAFF; cdr3_nt: TGTGCCAGCAGTGAAGGCCAGGGGAGTACTGAAGCTTTCTTT
d_call: TRBD2; j_call: TRBJ2-7; clone_size: few; v_call: TRBV11-2; cdr3_aa: CASVIAGGPGYEQYF; cdr3_nt: TGTGCCAGCGTGATAGCGGGAGGGCCGGGTTACGAGCAGTACTTC
d_call: TRBD2; j_call: TRBJ2-1; clone_size: NA; v_call: TRBV27; cdr3_aa: CASGLAGGDEQFF; cdr3_nt: TGTGCCAGCGGACTAGCGGGAGGAGATGAGCAGTTCTTC
d_call: NA; j_call: TRBJ1-6; clone_size: NA; v_call: TRBV13; cdr3_aa: CASSLGAGVSSPLHF; cdr3_nt: TGTGCCAGCAGCTTAGGAGCAGGGGTCTCTTCACCCCTCCACTTT
d_call: TRBD2; j_call: TRBJ2-3; clone_size: NA; v_call: TRBV27; cdr3_aa: CASSLASGSSDTQYF; cdr3_nt: TGTGCCAGCAGTTTAGCTAGCGGGAGTTCAGATACGCAGTATTTT
d_call: TRBD1; j_call: TRBJ1-1; clone_size: NA; v_call: TRBV2; cdr3_aa: CASREGTGKHTEAFF; cdr3_nt: TGTGCCAGCAGAGAGGGGACAGGAAAGCACACTGAAGCTTTCTTT
d_call: TRBD2; j_call: TRBJ2-5; clone_size: NA; v_call: TRBV7-9; cdr3_aa: CASSLPLKLAGVETQYF; cdr3_nt: TGTGCCAGCAGCTTACCATTAAAGCTAGCGGGGGTAGAGACCCAGTACTTC
d_call: NA; j_call: TRBJ1-1; clone_size: once; v_call: TRBV30; cdr3_aa: CAWGEPTEAFF; cdr3_nt: TGTGCCTGGGGAGAACCAACTGAAGCTTTCTTT
d_call: NA; j_call: TRBJ1-2; clone_size: NA; v_call: TRBV5-8; cdr3_aa: CASSLRVNYGYTF; cdr3_nt: TGTGCCAGCAGCTTGAGAGTTAACTATGGCTACACCTTC
d_call: NA; j_call: TRBJ2-1; clone_size: NA; v_call: TRBV9; cdr3_aa: CASSVDQGIYNEQFF; cdr3_nt: TGTGCCAGCAGCGTAGATCAGGGAATCTACAATGAGCAGTTCTTC
d_call: NA; j_call: TRBJ2-7; clone_size: few; v_call: TRBV21-1; cdr3_aa: CASRDTHEQYF; cdr3_nt: TGTGCCAGCCGGGACACCCACGAGCAGTACTTC
d_call: TRBD1; j_call: TRBJ1-1; clone_size: NA; v_call: TRBV6-1; cdr3_aa: CASTSGDRGTEAFF; cdr3_nt: TGTGCCAGCACCTCAGGGGACAGGGGCACTGAAGCTTTCTTT
d_call: TRBD1; j_call: TRBJ2-1; clone_size: NA; v_call: TRBV6-5; cdr3_aa: CATWRQGEINEQFF; cdr3_nt: TGTGCCACCTGGAGACAGGGGGAAATCAATGAGCAGTTCTTC
d_call: TRBD2; j_call: TRBJ2-3; clone_size: NA; v_call: TRBV6-1; cdr3_aa: CASSESTSGSDTQYF; cdr3_nt: TGTGCCAGCAGTGAAAGTACTAGCGGGAGTGATACGCAGTATTTT
d_call: NA; j_call: TRBJ2-7; clone_size: once; v_call: TRBV28; cdr3_aa: CASSWGLAGGNYEQYF; cdr3_nt: TGTGCCAGCAGTTGGGGTTTGGCCGGCGGGAACTACGAGCAGTACTTC
d_call: TRBD1; j_call: TRBJ2-7; clone_size: NA; v_call: TRBV29-1; cdr3_aa: CSVGRDRGEQYF; cdr3_nt: TGCAGCGTTGGGCGGGACAGGGGGGAGCAGTACTTC
d_call: NA; j_call: TRBJ1-4; clone_size: NA; v_call: TRBV6-5; cdr3_aa: CASSLQGMPNEKLFF; cdr3_nt: TGTGCCAGCAGTTTGCAGGGCATGCCTAATGAAAAACTGTTTTTT
d_call: TRBD1; j_call: TRBJ1-1; clone_size: once; v_call: TRBV28; cdr3_aa: CASSNRGTEAFF; cdr3_nt: TGTGCCAGCAGTAACAGGGGCACTGAAGCTTTCTTT
d_call: TRBD1; j_call: TRBJ2-7; clone_size: NA; v_call: TRBV15; cdr3_aa: CATSGWGQGDYEQYF; cdr3_nt: TGTGCCACCAGCGGGTGGGGACAGGGTGACTACGAGCAGTACTTC
d_call: NA; j_call: TRBJ2-2; clone_size: NA; v_call: TRBV7-9; cdr3_aa: CASSLRFNTGELFF; cdr3_nt: TGTGCCAGCAGCTTGAGATTCAACACCGGGGAGCTGTTTTTT
d_call: NA; j_call: TRBJ2-3; clone_size: NA; v_call: TRBV9; cdr3_aa: CASSDLGGLTDTQYF; cdr3_nt: TGTGCCAGCAGCGACCTCGGGGGGCTCACAGATACGCAGTATTTT
d_call: NA; j_call: TRBJ1-1; clone_size: NA; v_call: TRBV7-9; cdr3_aa: CASSLAGAGGTEAFF; cdr3_nt: TGTGCCAGCAGCTTAGCTGGGGCGGGGGGCACTGAAGCTTTCTTT
d_call: NA; j_call: TRBJ2-3; clone_size: NA; v_call: TRBV7-8; cdr3_aa: CASSLDVGLWYF; cdr3_nt: TGTGCCAGCAGCTTAGACGTGGGGCTTTGGTATTTT
d_call: NA; j_call: TRBJ1-1; clone_size: NA; v_call: TRBV9; cdr3_aa: CASSVSTGMNTEAFF; cdr3_nt: TGTGCCAGCAGCGTATCGACAGGAATGAACACTGAAGCTTTCTTT
d_call: NA; j_call: TRBJ2-4; clone_size: once; v_call: TRBV6-5; cdr3_aa: CASSYEGNIQYF; cdr3_nt: TGTGCCAGCAGTTACGAGGGAAACATTCAGTACTTC
d_call: TRBD1; j_call: TRBJ1-6; clone_size: few; v_call: TRBV5-1; cdr3_aa: CASSPGQANSPLHF; cdr3_nt: TGCGCCAGCAGCCCGGGACAGGCTAATTCACCCCTCCACTTT
d_call: TRBD2; j_call: TRBJ2-3; clone_size: NA; v_call: TRBV9; cdr3_aa: CASSVEGAGGVADTQYF; cdr3_nt: TGTGCCAGCAGCGTAGAAGGAGCGGGAGGTGTTGCAGATACGCAGTATTTT
d_call: TRBD2; j_call: TRBJ2-7; clone_size: NA; v_call: TRBV2; cdr3_aa: CASSEAPGGVGEQYF; cdr3_nt: TGTGCCAGCAGTGAAGCGCCGGGAGGGGTCGGGGAGCAGTACTTC
d_call: TRBD1; j_call: TRBJ1-5; clone_size: once; v_call: TRBV10-2; cdr3_aa: CASTDRYNQPQHF; cdr3_nt: TGCGCCAGCACGGACAGGTACAATCAGCCCCAGCATTTT
d_call: NA; j_call: TRBJ2-5; clone_size: NA; v_call: TRBV4-1; cdr3_aa: CASSQLKLETQYF; cdr3_nt: TGCGCCAGCAGCCAGCTGAAACTGGAGACCCAGTACTTC
d_call: TRBD1; j_call: TRBJ1-1; clone_size: NA; v_call: TRBV5-1; cdr3_aa: CASSPREGRGYTEAFF; cdr3_nt: TGCGCCAGCAGCCCCCGGGAGGGCAGGGGGTATACTGAAGCTTTCTTT
d_call: NA; j_call: TRBJ1-1; clone_size: NA; v_call: TRBV28; cdr3_aa: CASRLGGNTEAFF; cdr3_nt: TGTGCCAGCAGGCTCGGGGGGAACACTGAAGCTTTCTTT
d_call: TRBD1; j_call: TRBJ2-4; clone_size: NA; v_call: TRBV7-6; cdr3_aa: CASSLRGSNRGAKNIQYF; cdr3_nt: TGTGCCAGCAGCTTAAGAGGGTCTAACAGGGGAGCCAAAAACATTCAGTACTTC
d_call: NA; j_call: TRBJ2-7; clone_size: NA; v_call: TRBV4-3; cdr3_aa: CASSQVVGAGTYEQYF; cdr3_nt: TGCGCCAGCAGCCAAGTAGTCGGGGCGGGGACCTACGAGCAGTACTTC
d_call: TRBD1; j_call: TRBJ2-1; clone_size: NA; v_call: TRBV9; cdr3_aa: CASSAGGGEQFF; cdr3_nt: TGTGCCAGCAGCGCAGGGGGCGGGGAGCAGTTCTTC
d_call: TRBD1; j_call: TRBJ1-5; clone_size: NA; v_call: TRBV19; cdr3_aa: CASSNRTGVQPQHF; cdr3_nt: TGTGCCAGTAGTAACAGGACAGGGGTCCAGCCCCAGCATTTT
d_call: NA; j_call: TRBJ2-3; clone_size: NA; v_call: TRBV25-1; cdr3_aa: CASVTSTDTQYF; cdr3_nt: TGTGCCAGCGTCACTAGCACAGATACGCAGTATTTT
d_call: NA; j_call: TRBJ1-1; clone_size: NA; v_call: TRBV4-1; cdr3_aa: CASSQDRGRGLRTEAFF; cdr3_nt: TGCGCCAGCAGCCAAGACAGAGGGCGAGGGCTCCGCACTGAAGCTTTCTTT
d_call: TRBD1; j_call: TRBJ1-5; clone_size: few; v_call: TRBV19; cdr3_aa: CASSRQGNQPQHF; cdr3_nt: TGTGCCAGTAGTCGACAGGGAAATCAGCCCCAGCATTTT
d_call: NA; j_call: TRBJ1-1; clone_size: NA; v_call: TRBV7-9; cdr3_aa: CASSLSLSSNGGGTEAFF; cdr3_nt: TGTGCCAGCAGCTTATCTCTATCGTCTAACGGGGGAGGCACTGAAGCTTTCTTT
d_call: NA; j_call: TRBJ2-7; clone_size: NA; v_call: TRBV13; cdr3_aa: CASSLAAGPYEQYF; cdr3_nt: TGTGCCAGCAGCTTAGCGGCAGGGCCCTACGAGCAGTACTTC
d_call: TRBD1; j_call: TRBJ1-2; clone_size: NA; v_call: TRBV27; cdr3_aa: CASSLGQGYGYTF; cdr3_nt: TGTGCCAGCAGTTTGGGACAGGGGTATGGCTACACCTTC
d_call: NA; j_call: TRBJ1-2; clone_size: NA; v_call: TRBV18; cdr3_aa: CASSPPERSGYTF; cdr3_nt: TGTGCCAGCTCACCACCGGAGAGAAGTGGCTACACCTTC